The 7 T cell receptor beta chains given below trace back to one sample, sequenced in a study of blood T cell repertoires in COVID-19. The repertoire was sequenced with immunoSEQ multiplex PCR; TCRdb's copy has only in-frame clones and lacks some. The sample comprises about 270,000 clones, about 89% of which are singletons, and under 2.5% rests with the top ten. The sample was peripheral blood. Receptors were obtained from a man between 50 and 59 years old with acute or convalescent COVID-19.

The rearrangement joins TRBV18 to TRBJ1-3; perhaps TRBD1 as D (5 bases). The CDR3 sequence is 16 residues long. Germline V CDR1 and CDR2: KGHSH, LQKENI. V lost 4 bases and J lost 1, with 14 bases in between. CDR3 loop: CASSRSGERSGNTIYF. The CDR3 nucleotides are TGTGCCAGCTCACGGTCGGGGGAAAGATCTGGAAACACCATATATTTT. Full variable domain (outside the CDR3, taken from reference TRBV18 and TRBJ1-3): NAGVMQNPRHLVRRRGQEARLRCSPMKGHSHVYWYRQLPEEGLKFMVYLQKENIIDESGMPKERFSAEFPKEGPSILRIQQVVRGDSAAYFCASSRSGERSGNTIYFGEGSWLTVV.

The chain carries TRBV15 and TRBJ2-7; D ambiguous. The V gene lost 5 bases and the J gene lost 0 bases, with 8 bases spanning the gap. Germline V gene lookup returns CDR1 LNHNV and CDR2 YYDKDF (reference sequence). This CDR3 has 13 residues. The CDR3 is CATSPQTSYEQYF. In DNA, the CDR3 is TGTGCCACCAGCCCACAAACCTCCTACGAGCAGTACTTC.

A single count supports this clone. This chain's CDR3 is CASSPRQANTGELFF. The CDR3 nucleotides are TGTGCCAGCAGTCCCCGACAGGCCAACACCGGGGAGCTGTTTTTT. This chain connects TRBV6-5 to TRBJ2-2; a weak D match, TRBD1 (6 bases). The CDR3 is 15 residues long. Between the trimmed V and J ends, which lost 5 bases and 2 bases, there was a span of 12 bases. CDR1 is MNHEY, CDR2 SVGAGI, per germline.

The chain uses TRBV2 and TRBJ2-1; D perhaps matches TRBD1 (6 bases). Germline CDR1 is SNHLY and CDR2 is FYNNEI. The length of the CDR3 is 14 residues. V was clipped by 9 bases and J by 6 bases, with 18 bases between them. For the CDR3, the DNA is TGTGCCAGTCAGTCGAGGGGGACGATCAATGAGCAGTTCTTC. It yields the protein CASQSRGTINEQFF.

The rearrangement joins TRBV5-4 to TRBJ2-5, with D possibly TRBD2 on 7 matching bases. V lost 1 base, J lost 2 bases, and 9 bases lay in between. Looked up from germline, CDR1 is SGHNT and CDR2 is YYREEE (reference sequence). This CDR3 has 14 amino acids. Here the CDR3 reads CASSLKGGQETQYF. CDR3 DNA: TGTGCCAGCAGCTTGAAGGGGGGGCAAGAGACCCAGTACTTC.

In its sample, this clone was seen a few times. This sequence joins TRBV19 and TRBJ1-2, with unresolved D. The CDR3 consists of 12 residues. Looked up from germline, CDR1 is LNHDA and CDR2 is SQIVND (reference sequence). V gave up 7 bases and J gave up 4 bases, with 10 bases separating them. CDR3 amino acids: CASTEATYGYTF. CDR3 DNA: TGTGCCAGTACGGAGGCAACCTATGGCTACACCTTC.

V usage is TRBV27 and J usage is TRBJ2-1; 7 bases are shared with TRBD1. The CDR3 runs 16 residues. V shed 3 bases and J 7 bases; nucleotides not matched to a gene: 12. Germline CDR1 is MNHEY and CDR2 is SMNVEV (reference sequence). The CDR3 sequence is CASSLNPTGKGNEQFF. DNA of the CDR3: TGTGCCAGCAGTTTGAACCCGACAGGGAAGGGAAATGAGCAGTTCTTC.